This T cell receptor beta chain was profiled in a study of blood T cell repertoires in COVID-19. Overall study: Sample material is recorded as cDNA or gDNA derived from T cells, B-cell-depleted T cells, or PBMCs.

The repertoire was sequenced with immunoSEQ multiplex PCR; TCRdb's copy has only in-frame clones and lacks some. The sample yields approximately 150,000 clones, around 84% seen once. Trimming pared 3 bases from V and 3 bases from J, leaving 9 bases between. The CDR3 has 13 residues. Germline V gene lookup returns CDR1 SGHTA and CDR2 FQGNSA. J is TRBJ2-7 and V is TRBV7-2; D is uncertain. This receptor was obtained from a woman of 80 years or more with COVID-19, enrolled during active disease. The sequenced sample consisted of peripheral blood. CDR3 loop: CASSFSGYYEQYF. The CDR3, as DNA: TGTGCCAGCAGCTTTTCAGGTTACTACGAGCAGTACTTC. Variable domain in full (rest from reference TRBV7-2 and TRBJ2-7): GAGVSQSPSNKVTEKGKDVELRCDPISGHTALYWYRQSLGQGLEFLIYFQGNSAPDKSGLPSDRFSAERTGGSVSTLTIQRTQQEDSAVYLCASSFSGYYEQYFGPGTRLTVT.